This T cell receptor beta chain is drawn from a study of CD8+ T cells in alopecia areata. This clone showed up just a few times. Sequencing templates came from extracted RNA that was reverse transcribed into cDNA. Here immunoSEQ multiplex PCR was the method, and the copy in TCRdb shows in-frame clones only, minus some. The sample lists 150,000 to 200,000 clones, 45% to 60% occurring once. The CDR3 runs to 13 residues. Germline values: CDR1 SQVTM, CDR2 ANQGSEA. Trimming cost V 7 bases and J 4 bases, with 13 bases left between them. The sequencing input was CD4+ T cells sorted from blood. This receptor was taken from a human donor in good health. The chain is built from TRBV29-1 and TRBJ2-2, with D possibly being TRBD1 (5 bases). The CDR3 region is CSGWTRSTGELFF. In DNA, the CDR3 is TGCAGCGGCTGGACAAGAAGCACCGGGGAGCTGTTTTTT.